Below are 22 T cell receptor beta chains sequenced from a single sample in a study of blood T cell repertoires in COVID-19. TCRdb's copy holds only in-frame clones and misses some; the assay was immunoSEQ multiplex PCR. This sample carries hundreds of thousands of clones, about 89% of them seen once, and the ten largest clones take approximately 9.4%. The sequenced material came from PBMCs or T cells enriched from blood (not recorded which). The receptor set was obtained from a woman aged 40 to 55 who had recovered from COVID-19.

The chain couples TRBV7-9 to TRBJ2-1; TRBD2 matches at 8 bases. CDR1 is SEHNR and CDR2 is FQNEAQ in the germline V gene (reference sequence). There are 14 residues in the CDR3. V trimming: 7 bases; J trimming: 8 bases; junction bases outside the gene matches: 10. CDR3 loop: CASNYREGRDEQFF. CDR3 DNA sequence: TGTGCCAGCAATTATCGGGAGGGCCGGGATGAGCAGTTCTTC.

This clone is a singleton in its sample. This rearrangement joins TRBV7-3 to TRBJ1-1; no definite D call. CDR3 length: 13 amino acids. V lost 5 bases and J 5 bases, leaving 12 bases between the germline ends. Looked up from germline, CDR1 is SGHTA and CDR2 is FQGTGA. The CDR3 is CASSLLGGTEAFF. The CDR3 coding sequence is TGTGCCAGCAGCCTACTGGGAGGAACTGAAGCTTTCTTT.

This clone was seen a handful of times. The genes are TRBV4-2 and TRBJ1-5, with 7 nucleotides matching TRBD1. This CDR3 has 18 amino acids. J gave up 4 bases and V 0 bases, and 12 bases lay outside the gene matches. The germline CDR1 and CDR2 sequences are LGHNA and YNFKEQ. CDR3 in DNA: TGTGCCAGCAGCCAAGAAACACTGATCACAGGGGCAAATCAGCCCCAGCATTTT. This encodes CASSQETLITGANQPQHF.

In DNA, the CDR3 is TGTGCCGTCCCCAGGGGTAACGAGCAGTACTTC. It codes for CAVPRGNEQYF. The chain links TRBV24-1 to TRBJ2-7, with a possible D match to TRBD1 (6 bases). The CDR3 spans 11 residues. The germline gives CDR1 KGHDR, CDR2 SFDVKD. Trimming took 12 bases from V and 5 from J, leaving 13 bases between them.

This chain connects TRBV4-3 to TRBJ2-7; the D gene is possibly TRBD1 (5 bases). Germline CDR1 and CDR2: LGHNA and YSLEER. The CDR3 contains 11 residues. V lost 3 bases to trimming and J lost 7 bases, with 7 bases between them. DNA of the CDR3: TGCGCCAGCAGCCAGGCAGGGGAGCAGTACTTC. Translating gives CASSQAGEQYF.

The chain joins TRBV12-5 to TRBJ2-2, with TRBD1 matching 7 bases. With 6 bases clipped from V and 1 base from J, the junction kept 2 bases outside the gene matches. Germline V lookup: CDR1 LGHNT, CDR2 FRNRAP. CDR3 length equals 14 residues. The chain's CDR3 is CASGRQGNTGELFF. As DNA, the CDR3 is TGTGCTAGTGGCAGACAGGGGAACACCGGGGAGCTGTTTTTT. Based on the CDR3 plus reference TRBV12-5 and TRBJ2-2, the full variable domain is DARVTQTPRHKVTEMGQEVTMRCQPILGHNTVFWYRQTMMQGLELLAYFRNRAPLDDSGMPKDRFSAEMPDATLATLKIQPSEPRDSAVYFCASGRQGNTGELFFGEGSRLTVL.

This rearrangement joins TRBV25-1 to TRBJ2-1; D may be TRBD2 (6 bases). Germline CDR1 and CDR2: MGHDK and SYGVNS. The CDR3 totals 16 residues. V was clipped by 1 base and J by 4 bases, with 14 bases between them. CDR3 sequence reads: CASSESGAGLYNEQFF. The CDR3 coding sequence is TGTGCCAGCAGTGAATCTGGCGCGGGACTTTACAATGAGCAGTTCTTC.

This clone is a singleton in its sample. The DNA of the CDR3 is TGCAGTGCTACAGGGACAGATACGCAGTATTTT. Amino acids: CSATGTDTQYF. This rearrangement joins TRBV20-1 to TRBJ2-3; the D gene is possibly TRBD1 (5 bases). The ends were cut back, 4 bases at V and 3 bases at J, with 5 bases in the middle. Germline CDR1 DFQATT, CDR2 SNEGSKA (reference sequence). This CDR3 region has 11 residues.

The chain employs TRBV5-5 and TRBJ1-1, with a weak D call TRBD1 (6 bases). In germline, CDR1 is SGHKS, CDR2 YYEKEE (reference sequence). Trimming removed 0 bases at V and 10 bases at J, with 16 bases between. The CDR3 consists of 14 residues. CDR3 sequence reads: CASSLAPQGQGAFF. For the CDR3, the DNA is TGTGCCAGCAGCTTGGCACCACAGGGCCAGGGAGCTTTCTTT.

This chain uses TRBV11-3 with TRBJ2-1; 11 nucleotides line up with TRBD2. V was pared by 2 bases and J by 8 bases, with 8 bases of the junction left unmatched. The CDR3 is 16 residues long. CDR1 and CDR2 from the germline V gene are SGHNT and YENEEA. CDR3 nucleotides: TGTGCCAGCAGCTTAAGGCTCCTAGCGGGAGGCTATGAGCAGTTCTTC. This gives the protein CASSLRLLAGGYEQFF.

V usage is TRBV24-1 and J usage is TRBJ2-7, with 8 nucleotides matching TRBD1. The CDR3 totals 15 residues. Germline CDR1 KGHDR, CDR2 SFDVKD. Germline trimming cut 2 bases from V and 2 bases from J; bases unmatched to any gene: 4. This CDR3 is CATSDSGQGPYEQYF. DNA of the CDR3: TGTGCCACCAGTGATTCCGGACAGGGCCCCTACGAGCAGTACTTC.

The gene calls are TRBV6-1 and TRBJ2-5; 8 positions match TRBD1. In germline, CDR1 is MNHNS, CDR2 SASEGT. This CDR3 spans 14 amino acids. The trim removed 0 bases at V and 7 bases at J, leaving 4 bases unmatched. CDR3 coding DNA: TGTGCCAGCAGTGAAGCCGGACAGGGAGGGACCCAGTACTTC. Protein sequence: CASSEAGQGGTQYF.

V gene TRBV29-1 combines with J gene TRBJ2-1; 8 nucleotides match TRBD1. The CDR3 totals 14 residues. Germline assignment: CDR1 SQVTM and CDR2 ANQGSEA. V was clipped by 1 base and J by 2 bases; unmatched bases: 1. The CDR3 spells CSVEGQGPYNEQFF. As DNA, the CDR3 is TGCAGCGTTGAAGGACAGGGGCCCTACAATGAGCAGTTCTTC.

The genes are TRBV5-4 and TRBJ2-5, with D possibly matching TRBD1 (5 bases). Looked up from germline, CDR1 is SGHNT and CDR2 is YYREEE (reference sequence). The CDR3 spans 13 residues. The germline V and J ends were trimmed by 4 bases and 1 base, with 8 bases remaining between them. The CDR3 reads CASSEQVQETQYF. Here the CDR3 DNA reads TGTGCCAGCAGCGAACAGGTCCAAGAGACCCAGTACTTC.

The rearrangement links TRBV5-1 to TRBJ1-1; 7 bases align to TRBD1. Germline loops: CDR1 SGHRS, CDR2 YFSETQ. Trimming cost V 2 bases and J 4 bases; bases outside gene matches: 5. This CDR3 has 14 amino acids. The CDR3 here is CASSLGGSGTEAFF. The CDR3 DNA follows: TGCGCCAGCAGCTTAGGGGGCAGCGGCACTGAAGCTTTCTTT.

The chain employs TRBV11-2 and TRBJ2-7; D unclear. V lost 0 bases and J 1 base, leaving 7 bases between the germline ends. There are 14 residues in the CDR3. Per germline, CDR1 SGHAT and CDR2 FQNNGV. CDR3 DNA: TGTGCCAGCAGCTTAGATGGTCAGTCCTACGAGCAGTACTTC. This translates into CASSLDGQSYEQYF.

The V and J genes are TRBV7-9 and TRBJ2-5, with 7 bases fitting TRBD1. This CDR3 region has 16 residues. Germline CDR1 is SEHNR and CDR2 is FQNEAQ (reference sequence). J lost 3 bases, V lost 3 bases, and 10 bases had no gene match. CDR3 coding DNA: TGTGCCAGCAGCTTCCTTGACAGGGCTCGGGAAGAGACCCAGTACTTC. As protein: CASSFLDRAREETQYF. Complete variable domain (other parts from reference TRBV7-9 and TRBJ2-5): DTGVSQNPRHKITKRGQNVTFRCDPISEHNRLYWYRQTLGQGPEFLTYFQNEAQLEKSRLLSDRFSAERPKGSFSTLEIQRTEQGDSAMYLCASSFLDRAREETQYFGPGTRLLVL.

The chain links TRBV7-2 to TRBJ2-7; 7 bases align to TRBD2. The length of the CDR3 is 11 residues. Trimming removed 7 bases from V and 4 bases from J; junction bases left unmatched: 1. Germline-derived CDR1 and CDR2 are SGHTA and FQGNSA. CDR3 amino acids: CASTGGYEQYF. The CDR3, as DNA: TGTGCCAGCACCGGGGGGTACGAGCAGTACTTC.

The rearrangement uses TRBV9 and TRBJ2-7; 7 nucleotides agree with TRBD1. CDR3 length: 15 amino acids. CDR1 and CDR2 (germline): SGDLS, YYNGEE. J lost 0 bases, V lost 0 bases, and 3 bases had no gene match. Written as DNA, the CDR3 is TGTGCCAGCAGCGTAGGACAGGGACACTCCTACGAGCAGTACTTC. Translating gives CASSVGQGHSYEQYF.

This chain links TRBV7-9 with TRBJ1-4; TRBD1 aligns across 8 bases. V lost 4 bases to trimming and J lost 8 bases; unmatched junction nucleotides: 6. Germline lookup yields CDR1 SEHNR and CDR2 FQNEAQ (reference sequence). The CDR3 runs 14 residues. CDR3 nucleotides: TGTGCCAGCAGCTGGGGACAGGTGGACGAAAAACTGTTTTTT. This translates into CASSWGQVDEKLFF.

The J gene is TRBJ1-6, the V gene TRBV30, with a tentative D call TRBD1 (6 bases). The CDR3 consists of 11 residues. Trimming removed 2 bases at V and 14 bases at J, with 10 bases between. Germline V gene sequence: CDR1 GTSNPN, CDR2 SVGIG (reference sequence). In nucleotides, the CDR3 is TGTGCCTGGAGTCCAGGGGACACCCTCCACTTT. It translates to CAWSPGDTLHF. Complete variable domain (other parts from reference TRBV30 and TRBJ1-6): SQTIHQWPATLVQPVGSPLSLECTVEGTSNPNLYWYRQAAGRGLQLLFYSVGIGQISSEVPQNLSASRPQDRQFILSSKKLLLSDSGFYLCAWSPGDTLHFGNGTRLTVT.

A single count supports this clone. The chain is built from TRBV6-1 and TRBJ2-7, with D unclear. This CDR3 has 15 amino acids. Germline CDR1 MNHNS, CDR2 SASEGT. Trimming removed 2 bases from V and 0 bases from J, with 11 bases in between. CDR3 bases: TGTGCCAGCAGTGAACTAACGTTGAGCTCCTACGAGCAGTACTTC. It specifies CASSELTLSSYEQYF.